The 31 T cell receptor beta chains given below trace back to one sample, sequenced in a study of blood T cell repertoires in COVID-19. Clones were read by immunoSEQ multiplex PCR, and TCRdb kept only the in-frame ones, dropping some. The data hold some 73,000 clones, with 65% to 85% observed a single time. Sequencing input: peripheral blood. The receptors originated from a woman aged 60 to 75 with acute or convalescent COVID-19.

In its sample, this clone was seen a few times. The chain joins TRBV6-1 to TRBJ2-7; TRBD2 is a possible D gene (6 bases). In germline, CDR1 is MNHNS, CDR2 SASEGT. CDR3 length: 14 residues. Trimming removed 0 bases at V and 5 bases at J, with 11 bases between. CDR3 in amino acids: CASSEALGGDEQYF. CDR3 DNA sequence: TGTGCCAGCAGTGAAGCCCTGGGGGGTGACGAGCAGTACTTC.

DNA for the CDR3: TGTGCCAGTAGTAGACTCAGGGGAGCGAGTGGCTACACCTTC. Its protein is CASSRLRGASGYTF. The chain is built from TRBV19 and TRBJ1-2; D possibly corresponds to TRBD1 (6 bases). The CDR3 has 14 amino acids. Germline V gene data show CDR1 as LNHDA and CDR2 as SQIVND (reference sequence). Trimming stripped 4 bases from V and 7 bases from J, with 16 bases between.

This clone was detected a few times. The sample holds other DNA sequences that translate to the same CDR3. The chain recombines TRBV19 with TRBJ1-1, with 8 positions matching TRBD1. After removal of 5 bases from V and 2 bases from J, the junction contained 4 bases not matched to a gene. The CDR3 length is 14 residues. Per the germline V gene, CDR1 is LNHDA and CDR2 is SQIVND (reference sequence). The CDR3 loop is CASSFGTGNTEAFF. For the CDR3, the DNA is TGTGCCAGTAGTTTCGGGACAGGAAACACTGAAGCTTTCTTT.

The chain recombines TRBV2 with TRBJ1-2, with 9 positions matching TRBD1. V trimming: 3 bases; J trimming: 8 bases; junction bases outside the gene matches: 13. This CDR3 region has 16 residues. Germline V gene data show CDR1 as SNHLY and CDR2 as FYNNEI. The CDR3 DNA reads TGTGCCAGCAGTGACCGGGACAGGGCTCCCGGGCGGGGCTACACCTTC. It encodes CASSDRDRAPGRGYTF.

The chain employs TRBV30 and TRBJ2-7; a possible D gene is TRBD2 (6 bases). The germline CDR1 and CDR2 sequences are GTSNPN and SVGIG (reference sequence). This CDR3 is 14 amino acids long. V was cut by 0 bases and J by 7 bases, with 16 bases left in between. CDR3 in amino acids: CAWSVSAQGGEQYF. The CDR3 bases are TGTGCCTGGAGTGTATCAGCTCAAGGAGGGGAGCAGTACTTC.

The chain combines TRBV5-1 with TRBJ1-3; 10 bases fit TRBD1. V gave up 0 bases and J gave up 3 bases; unmatched junction bases: 12. The CDR3 extends over 19 amino acids. Germline CDR1 reads SGHRS; CDR2 reads YFSETQ. CDR3 DNA sequence: TGCGCCAGCAGCTTGGCCGCGGACAGGGGGATTTCGCGTGGAAACACCATATATTTT. This gives the protein CASSLAADRGISRGNTIYF.

This clone was found once. This rearrangement joins TRBV5-1 to TRBJ2-3, with 7 nucleotides matching TRBD2. Germline CDR1 reads SGHRS; CDR2 reads YFSETQ. The CDR3 extends over 13 amino acids. Trimming took 3 bases from V and 5 from J; bases not matched to a gene: 3. CDR3 bases: TGCGCCAGCAGCTCGGGAGGTGGAGATACGCAGTATTTT. Its translation is CASSSGGGDTQYF.

The chain links TRBV3-1 (or the pseudogene TRBV3-2) to TRBJ1-2; 8 bases fit TRBD1. The CDR3 runs 17 residues. V was pared by 0 bases and J by 4 bases, with 10 bases of the junction left unmatched. Germline V CDR1 and CDR2: LGHDT, YNNKEL (reference sequence). The CDR3 sequence is CASSQDTGTGRIYGYTF. CDR3 sequence (DNA): TGTGCCAGCAGCCAAGATACGGGGACAGGACGGATCTATGGCTACACCTTC.

The chain carries TRBV5-1 and TRBJ1-3; D is undetermined. Trimming cost V 1 base and J 0 bases, with 11 bases left between them. This CDR3 contains 16 residues. In germline, CDR1 is SGHRS, CDR2 YFSETQ. Here the CDR3 reads CASSLTGGDSGNTIYF. In DNA, the CDR3 is TGCGCCAGCAGCTTGACCGGCGGGGACTCTGGAAACACCATATATTTT.

The chain carries TRBV5-1 and TRBJ2-1; TRBD1 matches at 7 bases. V lost 4 bases, J lost 0 bases, and 4 bases stayed unmatched. Germline lookup yields CDR1 SGHRS and CDR2 YFSETQ. CDR3 length: 15 residues. CDR3 bases: TGCGCCAGCAGCCTTTGGGACAGCTCCTACAATGAGCAGTTCTTC. Its protein is CASSLWDSSYNEQFF.

The gene calls are TRBV9 and TRBJ2-5, with 7 positions matching TRBD2. Germline CDR1 SGDLS, CDR2 YYNGEE. This CDR3 is 16 amino acids long. V trimming: 0 bases; J trimming: 4 bases; junction bases outside the gene matches: 9. The CDR3 reads CASSVATAGVGETQYF. The CDR3 nucleotides read TGTGCCAGCAGCGTAGCTACGGCGGGAGTCGGAGAGACCCAGTACTTC.

This chain links TRBV6-5 with TRBJ2-5; the D gene is possibly TRBD1 (6 bases). Per germline, CDR1 MNHEY and CDR2 SVGAGI. Trimming shortened V by 5 bases and J by 7 bases, and 8 bases separated the two germline ends. The CDR3 runs to 11 residues. In DNA, the CDR3 is TGTGCCAGCAGTATACAGGGGACCCAGTACTTC. Amino acids: CASSIQGTQYF.

The count of this clone is one. The chain combines TRBV6-4 with TRBJ2-1, with 8 bases aligning to TRBD2. This CDR3 has 17 amino acids. Germline V CDR1 and CDR2: MRHNA, SNTAGT. After removal of 5 bases from V and 5 bases from J, the junction contained 14 bases not matched to a gene. In DNA, the CDR3 is TGTGCCAGCAGTCGTTACCCCGGGGGGGATACGAACAATGAGCAGTTCTTC. It translates to CASSRYPGGDTNNEQFF.

The genes are TRBV7-3 and TRBJ1-4; D possibly corresponds to TRBD1 (6 bases). CDR3 length: 14 residues. From germline, CDR1 is SGHTA and CDR2 FQGTGA. The ends were cut back, 5 bases at V and 6 bases at J, with 13 bases in the middle. The DNA for the CDR3 is TGTGCCAGCAGCCGGACAGACATTTATGAAAAACTGTTTTTT. This translates into CASSRTDIYEKLFF.

V and J are TRBV12-3 or TRBV12-4 and TRBJ2-7; 7 positions match TRBD2. This CDR3 has 12 amino acids. After removal of 2 bases from V and 9 bases from J, the junction contained 4 bases not matched to a gene. The CDR3 reads CASSLWGEGQYF. CDR3 sequence (DNA): TGTGCCAGCAGTTTATGGGGGGAGGGGCAGTACTTC.

The V call is TRBV2, the J call TRBJ2-3, with D possibly being TRBD2 (6 bases). The CDR3 runs 15 residues. Germline values: CDR1 SNHLY, CDR2 FYNNEI. Trimming cost V 10 bases and J 2 bases, with 19 bases left between them. CDR3 region: CATTVEGLVTDTQYF. CDR3 bases: TGTGCCACCACGGTGGAGGGCCTGGTCACAGATACGCAGTATTTT.

V usage is TRBV19 and J usage is TRBJ2-1; 9 nucleotides align to TRBD1. Germline V CDR1 and CDR2: LNHDA, SQIVND (reference sequence). V lost 0 bases and J lost 3; bases outside the gene matches: 3. The CDR3 is 16 amino acids. CDR3 protein: CASSIDEGQGYNEQFF. In DNA form, the CDR3 reads TGTGCCAGTAGTATAGATGAGGGACAGGGCTACAATGAGCAGTTCTTC.

The chain employs TRBV11-3 and TRBJ2-5, with a possible D match to TRBD1 (6 bases). V was pared by 0 bases and J by 2 bases, with 16 bases between. Germline V gene data show CDR1 as SGHNT and CDR2 as YENEEA. This CDR3 spans 17 amino acids. The CDR3 nucleotides are TGTGCCAGCAGCTTAGATGGGTCAGGGGCAACACAAGAGACCCAGTACTTC. Translated, it gives CASSLDGSGATQETQYF.

The chain joins TRBV11-2 to TRBJ1-2; 10 positions agree with TRBD1. Germline V gene sequence: CDR1 SGHAT, CDR2 FQNNGV. With 5 bases clipped from V and 4 bases from J, the junction kept 10 bases outside the gene matches. The CDR3 totals 16 residues. Here the CDR3 DNA reads TGTGCCAGCAGCCCTCGGACAGGGGGTTCCCCCTATGGCTACACCTTC. Its translation is CASSPRTGGSPYGYTF.

The V and J genes are TRBV5-8 and TRBJ1-5; D remains unclear. This CDR3 comprises 14 residues. V was clipped by 2 bases and J by 2 bases, with 8 bases between them. Germline loops: CDR1 SGHTS, CDR2 YDEGEE. CDR3 loop: CASSFLSGNQPQHF. The CDR3 nucleotides read TGTGCCAGCAGCTTCCTATCTGGCAATCAGCCCCAGCATTTT.

The V call is TRBV4-1, the J call TRBJ1-2; TRBD1 is a possible D gene (5 bases). CDR3 length equals 16 residues. The V end lost 2 bases, the J end lost 5 bases, and 18 bases lay between the germline ends. CDR1 and CDR2 (germline): MGHRA, YSYEKL. In DNA form, the CDR3 reads TGCGCCAGCAGCCAAAGCTCAGGGATCATTAGTTATGGCTACACCTTC. It translates to CASSQSSGIISYGYTF.

This clone was observed a few times. The chain recombines TRBV30 with TRBJ1-4; TRBD1 matches at 9 bases. CDR1 and CDR2 (germline): GTSNPN, SVGIG (reference sequence). The CDR3 is 14 residues long. Trimming took 4 bases from V and 7 from J; bases not matched to a gene: 7. Here the CDR3 reads CAWMRTGVSEKLFF. DNA for the CDR3: TGTGCCTGGATGCGGACAGGGGTTAGTGAAAAACTGTTTTTT.

This clone came up a few times. The chain links TRBV5-1 to TRBJ1-2; D is perhaps TRBD1 (6 bases). V lost 4 bases to trimming and J lost 0 bases, with 13 bases between them. CDR1 is SGHRS, CDR2 YFSETQ, per germline. The CDR3 is 15 residues long. The CDR3 loop reads CASSPGDNTNYGYTF. The CDR3, as DNA: TGCGCCAGCAGCCCCGGGGACAACACTAACTATGGCTACACCTTC.

The chain carries TRBV5-8 and TRBJ1-2; D is perhaps TRBD1 (5 bases). Trimming shortened V by 5 bases and J by 5 bases, and 16 bases separated the two germline ends. Germline-derived CDR1 and CDR2 are SGHTS and YDEGEE. CDR3 length equals 14 residues. In DNA form, the CDR3 reads TGTGCCAGCAGTTCCGTCCCGCGGGGGTATGGCTACACCTTC. Residues: CASSSVPRGYGYTF.

The V and J genes are TRBV6-6 and TRBJ2-7; D ambiguous. Germline V gene lookup returns CDR1 MNHNY and CDR2 SVGAGI (reference sequence). The CDR3 totals 12 residues. Between the trimmed V and J ends, which lost 2 bases and 4 bases, there was a span of 6 bases. This CDR3 is CASSYVDYEQYF. The DNA for the CDR3 is TGTGCCAGCAGTTACGTAGATTACGAGCAGTACTTC.

This clone turned up a few times. The CDR3 is CASSLNSYSPLHF. The CDR3 coding sequence is TGTGCCAGCAGCTTGAACAGTTATTCACCCCTCCACTTT. The V call is TRBV11-3, the J call TRBJ1-6; no clear D gene. CDR3 size: 13 residues. Germline CDR1 and CDR2: SGHNT and YENEEA. Trimming cost V 3 bases and J 8 bases, with 8 bases left between them.

V and J are TRBV6-5 and TRBJ1-5, with 10 bases that match TRBD1. V dropped 8 bases and J dropped 6; count of bases not matched to a gene: 10. The length of the CDR3 is 15 residues. Per germline, CDR1 MNHEY and CDR2 SVGAGI. The CDR3 spells CASESGGTGVQPQHF. CDR3 sequence (DNA): TGTGCCAGCGAAAGCGGCGGGACAGGGGTTCAGCCCCAGCATTTT.

The chain recombines TRBV19 with TRBJ1-1; the match to TRBD1 covers 7 bases. Unmatched junction bases numbered 7, after V lost 6 bases and J lost 0 bases. The germline V gene has CDR1 LNHDA and CDR2 SQIVND (reference sequence). The CDR3 has 15 amino acids. DNA of the CDR3: TGTGCCAGTAGATCGACAGGGAACATGAACACTGAAGCTTTCTTT. Residues: CASRSTGNMNTEAFF. Variable domain in full (rest from reference TRBV19 and TRBJ1-1): DGGITQSPKYLFRKEGQNVTLSCEQNLNHDAMYWYRQDPGQGLRLIYYSQIVNDFQKGDIAEGYSVSREKKESFPLTVTSAQKNPTAFYLCASRSTGNMNTEAFFGQGTRLTVV.

The CDR3 DNA follows: TGCGCCAGCAGCGCCGGGACACCCCCGCAGTTCTTC. It codes for CASSAGTPPQFF. The rearrangement uses TRBV5-1 and TRBJ2-1; a weak D match, TRBD1 (6 bases). Germline CDR1 SGHRS, CDR2 YFSETQ. Trimming shortened V by 4 bases and J by 12 bases, and 14 bases separated the two germline ends. The CDR3 consists of 12 residues.

On this clone: Other DNA variants within this sample encode the same CDR3. The chain is built from TRBV3-1 (or the pseudogene TRBV3-2) and TRBJ1-1, with D unresolved. CDR3 length: 13 amino acids. Germline V gives CDR1 LGHDT, CDR2 YNNKEL (reference sequence). With 4 bases removed from V and 4 bases from J, the gap between germline ends came to 10 bases. The CDR3 sequence is CASSPLAGTEAFF. CDR3 DNA sequence: TGTGCCAGCAGCCCTCTAGCAGGCACTGAAGCTTTCTTT.

The V call is TRBV4-2, the J call TRBJ1-2; the D is unclear. This CDR3 comprises 14 residues. The germline V and J ends were trimmed by 1 base and 8 bases, with 14 bases remaining between them. CDR1 is LGHNA and CDR2 is YNFKEQ in the germline V gene. The CDR3 DNA follows: TGTGCCAGCAGCCAAGTCGGGGAGGTGGTAGGCTACACCTTC. As protein: CASSQVGEVVGYTF.